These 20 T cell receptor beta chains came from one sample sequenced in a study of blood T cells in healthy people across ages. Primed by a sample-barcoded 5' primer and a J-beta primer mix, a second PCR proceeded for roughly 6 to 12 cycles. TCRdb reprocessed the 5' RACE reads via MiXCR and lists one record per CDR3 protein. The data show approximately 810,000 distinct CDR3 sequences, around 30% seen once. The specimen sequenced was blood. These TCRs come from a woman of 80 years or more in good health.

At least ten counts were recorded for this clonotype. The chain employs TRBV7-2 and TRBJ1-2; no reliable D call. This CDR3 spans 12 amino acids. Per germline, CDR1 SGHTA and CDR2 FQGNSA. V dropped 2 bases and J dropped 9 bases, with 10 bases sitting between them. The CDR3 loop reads CASSLYPGSYTF. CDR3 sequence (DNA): TGTGCCAGCAGCTTATACCCCGGGAGCTACACCTTC.

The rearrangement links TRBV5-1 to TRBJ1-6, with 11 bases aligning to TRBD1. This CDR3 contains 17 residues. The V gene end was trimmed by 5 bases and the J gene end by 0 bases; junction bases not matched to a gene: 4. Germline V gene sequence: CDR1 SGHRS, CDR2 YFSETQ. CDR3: CASRDGQGASYNSPLHF. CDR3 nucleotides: TGCGCCAGCAGGGACGGACAGGGGGCCTCCTATAATTCACCCCTCCACTTT.

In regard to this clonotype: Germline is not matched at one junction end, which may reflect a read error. CDR3 amino acids: CAGSVGTGPRHEQFF. In nucleotides, the CDR3 is TGCGCCGGCAGCGTAGGGACAGGGCCTAGACATGAGCAGTTCTTC. The chain employs TRBV5-1 and TRBJ2-1; 9 bases match TRBD1. The length of the CDR3 is 15 residues. CDR1 is SGHRS and CDR2 is YFSETQ in the germline V gene.

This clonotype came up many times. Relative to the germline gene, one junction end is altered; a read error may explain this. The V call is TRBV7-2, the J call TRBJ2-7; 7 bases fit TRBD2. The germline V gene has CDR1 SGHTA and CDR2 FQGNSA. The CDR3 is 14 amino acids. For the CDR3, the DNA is TGTGCCAGCAGCTCCTCGCGGGGGTCCTTCGAGCAGTACTTC. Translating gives CASSSSRGSFEQYF.

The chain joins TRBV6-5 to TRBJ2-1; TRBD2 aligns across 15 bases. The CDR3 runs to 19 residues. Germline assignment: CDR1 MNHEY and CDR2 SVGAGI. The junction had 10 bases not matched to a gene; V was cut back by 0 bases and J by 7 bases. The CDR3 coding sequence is TGTGCCAGCAGTTACTCGCCCGGGACTAGCGGGGGGCGGGGGAATGAGCAGTTCTTC. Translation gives CASSYSPGTSGGRGNEQFF.

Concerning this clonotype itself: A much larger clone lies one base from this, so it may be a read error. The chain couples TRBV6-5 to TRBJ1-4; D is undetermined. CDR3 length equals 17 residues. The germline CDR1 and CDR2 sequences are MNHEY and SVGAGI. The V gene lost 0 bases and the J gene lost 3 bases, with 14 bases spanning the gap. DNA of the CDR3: TGTGCCAGCAGTTACTCGTTCGGGGTTGGATCTAATGAAAAACTGTTTTTT. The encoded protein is CASSYSFGVGSNEKLFF.

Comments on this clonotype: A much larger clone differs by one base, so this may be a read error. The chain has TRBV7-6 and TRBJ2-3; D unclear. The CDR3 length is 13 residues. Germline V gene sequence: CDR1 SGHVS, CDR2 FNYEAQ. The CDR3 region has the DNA TGTGCCAGCAGCTTAGTTACTCCAGAGACGCGGTATTTT. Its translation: CASSLVTPETRYF. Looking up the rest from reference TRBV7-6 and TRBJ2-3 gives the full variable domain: GAGVSQSPRYKVTKRGQDVALRCDPISGHVSLYWYRQALGQGPEFLTYFNYEAQQDKSGLPNDRFSAERPEGSISTLTIQRTEQRDSAMYRCASSLVTPETRYFGPGTRLTVL.

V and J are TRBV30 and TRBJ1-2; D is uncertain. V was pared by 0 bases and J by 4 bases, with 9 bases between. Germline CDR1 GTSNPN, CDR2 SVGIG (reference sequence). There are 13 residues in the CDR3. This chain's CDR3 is CAWSVNKIYGYTF. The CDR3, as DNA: TGTGCCTGGAGTGTAAATAAGATCTATGGCTACACCTTC.

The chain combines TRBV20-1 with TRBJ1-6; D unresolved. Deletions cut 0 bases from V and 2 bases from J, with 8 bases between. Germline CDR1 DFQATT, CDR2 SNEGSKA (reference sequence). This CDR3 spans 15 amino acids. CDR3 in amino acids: CSARDTAAYNSPLHF. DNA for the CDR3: TGCAGTGCTAGAGATACAGCAGCCTATAATTCACCCCTCCACTTT.

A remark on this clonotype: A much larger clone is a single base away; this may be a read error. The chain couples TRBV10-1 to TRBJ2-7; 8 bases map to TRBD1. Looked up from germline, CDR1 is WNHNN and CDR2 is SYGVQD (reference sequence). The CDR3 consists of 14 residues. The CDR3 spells CAKNGGQGSYEQYF. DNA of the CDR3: TGCGCAAAAAATGGAGGACAGGGTAGCTACGAGCAGTACTTC.

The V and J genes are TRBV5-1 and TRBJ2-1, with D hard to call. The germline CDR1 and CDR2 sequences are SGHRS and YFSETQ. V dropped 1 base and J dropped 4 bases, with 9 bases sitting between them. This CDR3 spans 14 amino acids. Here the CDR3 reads CASSLNRAYNEQFF. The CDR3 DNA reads TGCGCCAGCAGCTTGAATAGGGCTTACAATGAGCAGTTCTTC. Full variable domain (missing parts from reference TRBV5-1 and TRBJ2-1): KAGVTQTPRYLIKTRGQQVTLSCSPISGHRSVSWYQQTPGQGLQFLFEYFSETQRNKGNFPGRFSGRQFSNSRSEMNVSTLELGDSALYLCASSLNRAYNEQFFGPGTRLTVL.

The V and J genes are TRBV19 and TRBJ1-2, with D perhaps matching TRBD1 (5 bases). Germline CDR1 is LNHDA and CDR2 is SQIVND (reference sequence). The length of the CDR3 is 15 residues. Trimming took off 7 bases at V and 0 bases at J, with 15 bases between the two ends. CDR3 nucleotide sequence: TGTGCCAGTAAGGGGACGGAAATTACTAACTATGGCTACACCTTC. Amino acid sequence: CASKGTEITNYGYTF.

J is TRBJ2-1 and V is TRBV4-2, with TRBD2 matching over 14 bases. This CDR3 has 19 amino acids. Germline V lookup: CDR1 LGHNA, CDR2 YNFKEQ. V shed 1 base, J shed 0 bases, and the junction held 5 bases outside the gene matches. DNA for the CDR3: TGTGCCAGCAGCCAAGTTTCGGGGACTAGCGGGAGCTCCTACAATGAGCAGTTCTTC. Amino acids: CASSQVSGTSGSSYNEQFF.

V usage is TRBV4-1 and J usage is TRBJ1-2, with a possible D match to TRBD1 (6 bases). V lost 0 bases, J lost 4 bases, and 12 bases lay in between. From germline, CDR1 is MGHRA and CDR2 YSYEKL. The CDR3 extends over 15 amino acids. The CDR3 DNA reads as TGCGCCAGCAGCCAAGATCGGACAGCGTCCTATGGCTACACCTTC. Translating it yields CASSQDRTASYGYTF.

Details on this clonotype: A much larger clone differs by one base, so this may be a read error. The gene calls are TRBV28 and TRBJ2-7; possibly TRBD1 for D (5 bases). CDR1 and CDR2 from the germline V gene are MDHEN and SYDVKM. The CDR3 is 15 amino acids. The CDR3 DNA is TGTGCCAGCGGTTTGCCCGACAGCCGGATAAATGAGCAGTACTTC. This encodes CASGLPDSRINEQYF.

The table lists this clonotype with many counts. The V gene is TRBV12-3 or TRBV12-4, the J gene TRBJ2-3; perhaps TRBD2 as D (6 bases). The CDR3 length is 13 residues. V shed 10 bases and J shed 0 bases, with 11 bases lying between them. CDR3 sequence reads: CATQAGSTDTQYF. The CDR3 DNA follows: TGTGCCACTCAAGCGGGTAGCACAGATACGCAGTATTTT.

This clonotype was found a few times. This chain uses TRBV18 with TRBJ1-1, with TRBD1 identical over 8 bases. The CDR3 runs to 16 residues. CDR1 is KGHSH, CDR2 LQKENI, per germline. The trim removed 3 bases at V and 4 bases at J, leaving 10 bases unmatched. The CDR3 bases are TGTGCCAGCTCACCTAACTGGGGACAGGCCAGCACTGAAGCTTTCTTT. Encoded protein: CASSPNWGQASTEAFF.

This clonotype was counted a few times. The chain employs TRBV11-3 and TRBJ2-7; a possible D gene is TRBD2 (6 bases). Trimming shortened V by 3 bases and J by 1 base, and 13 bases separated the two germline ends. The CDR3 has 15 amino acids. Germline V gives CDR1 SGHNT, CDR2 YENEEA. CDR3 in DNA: TGTGCCAGCAGCTTGGGCGGGGAGAGTTCCTACGAGCAGTACTTC. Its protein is CASSLGGESSYEQYF.

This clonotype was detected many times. The CDR3 region has the DNA TGTGCCAGCAGTTCCCAAGGACTAGCGGGGGCCGGTTACTACGAGCAGTACTTC. Protein product: CASSSQGLAGAGYYEQYF. This chain uses TRBV6-2 or TRBV6-3 with TRBJ2-7; TRBD2 matches 13 bases. Germline loops: CDR1 MNHEY, CDR2 SVGEGT. CDR3 length: 18 residues. The V gene end was trimmed by 4 bases and the J gene end by 3 bases; junction bases not matched to a gene: 12.

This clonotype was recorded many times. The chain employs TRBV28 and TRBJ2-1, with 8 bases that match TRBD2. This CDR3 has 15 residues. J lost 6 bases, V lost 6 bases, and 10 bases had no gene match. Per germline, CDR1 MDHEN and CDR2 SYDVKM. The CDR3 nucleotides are TGTGCCAGCAGCTACTGGCGGGGGGACCTCAATGAGCAGTTCTTC. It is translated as CASSYWRGDLNEQFF.